The sample holds a few counts of the clone carrying this TCR beta chain. Antigen specificity is unknown. These data belong to a study of identical twins. Study-wide results and caveats: Cord blood beta clonotypes present at high abundance carried fewer insertions; no such pattern appeared in memory repertoires. A cross-sectional statistical analysis, not follow-up of the same donors, supported the conclusions.

Each donor (without exception) was a healthy Caucasian. cDNA molecules carried unique molecular identifiers, and template switching added a universal primer site. Using its own MiXCR run on the 5' RACE reads, TCRdb lists one record per CDR3 protein. Counted here are 350,000 to 450,000 distinct CDR3 sequences, roughly 18% occurring once; the ten biggest clones make up around 12%. This TCR came from a man in his fifties or sixties in good health. Sequenced: naive T cells sorted from blood.

In DNA, the CDR3 is TGCAGTAGAGAGGGGGGAAAAGATTCACCCCTCCACTTT. Protein product: CSREGGKDSPLHF. The V call is TRBV20-1, the J call TRBJ1-6, with D possibly matching TRBD1 (6 bases). The CDR3 covers 13 residues. CDR1 DFQATT and CDR2 SNEGSKA come from the germline V gene (reference sequence). Trimming removed 8 bases at V and 8 bases at J, with 16 bases between.